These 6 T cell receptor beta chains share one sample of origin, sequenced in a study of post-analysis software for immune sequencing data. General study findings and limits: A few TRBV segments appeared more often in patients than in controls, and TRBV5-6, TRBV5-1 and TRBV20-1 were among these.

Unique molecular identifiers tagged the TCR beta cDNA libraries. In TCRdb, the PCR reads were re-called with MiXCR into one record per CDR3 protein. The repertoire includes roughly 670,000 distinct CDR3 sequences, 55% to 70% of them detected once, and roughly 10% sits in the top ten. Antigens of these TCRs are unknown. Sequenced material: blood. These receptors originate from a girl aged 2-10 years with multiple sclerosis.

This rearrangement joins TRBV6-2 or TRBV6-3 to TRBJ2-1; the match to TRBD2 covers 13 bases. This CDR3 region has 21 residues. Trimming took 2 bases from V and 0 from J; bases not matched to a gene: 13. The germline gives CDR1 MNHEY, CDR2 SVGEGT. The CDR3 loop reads CASSYDSWTSGGFSSYNEQFF. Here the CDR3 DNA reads TGTGCCAGCAGTTACGATTCTTGGACTAGCGGGGGTTTCAGCTCCTACAATGAGCAGTTCTTC.

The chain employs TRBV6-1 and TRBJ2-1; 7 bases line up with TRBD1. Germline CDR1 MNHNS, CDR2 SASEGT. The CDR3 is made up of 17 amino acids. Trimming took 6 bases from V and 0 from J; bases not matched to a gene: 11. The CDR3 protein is CASRGSLRGLSYNEQFF. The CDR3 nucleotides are TGTGCCAGCAGGGGCAGTCTAAGGGGGCTCTCCTACAATGAGCAGTTCTTC.

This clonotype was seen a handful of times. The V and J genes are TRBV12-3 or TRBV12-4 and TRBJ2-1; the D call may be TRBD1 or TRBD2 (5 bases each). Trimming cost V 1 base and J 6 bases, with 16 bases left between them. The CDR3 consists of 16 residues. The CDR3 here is CASSLGGWEPGNEQFF. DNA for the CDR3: TGTGCCAGCAGTTTAGGGGGGTGGGAGCCGGGCAATGAGCAGTTCTTC.

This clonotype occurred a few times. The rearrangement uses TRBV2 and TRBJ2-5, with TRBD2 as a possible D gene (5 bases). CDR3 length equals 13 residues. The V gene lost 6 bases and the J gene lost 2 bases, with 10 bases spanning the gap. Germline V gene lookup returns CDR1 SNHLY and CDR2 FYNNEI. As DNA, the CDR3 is TGTGCCAGCAGCGAGGACTCTCAAGAGACCCAGTACTTC. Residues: CASSEDSQETQYF.

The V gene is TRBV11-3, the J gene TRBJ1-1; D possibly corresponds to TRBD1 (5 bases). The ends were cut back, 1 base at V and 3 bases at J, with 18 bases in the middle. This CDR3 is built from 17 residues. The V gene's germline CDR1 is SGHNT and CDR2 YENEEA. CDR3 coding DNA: TGTGCCAGCAGCTTAGGTCGGCGGGGACGAGGTGACACTGAAGCTTTCTTT. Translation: CASSLGRRGRGDTEAFF.

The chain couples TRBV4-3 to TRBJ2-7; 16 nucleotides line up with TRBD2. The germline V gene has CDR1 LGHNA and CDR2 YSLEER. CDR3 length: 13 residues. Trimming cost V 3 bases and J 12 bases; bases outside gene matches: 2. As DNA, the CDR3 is TGCGCCAGCAGCCAGGGACTAGCGGGGGGGCTGTACTTC. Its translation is CASSQGLAGGLYF.